This T cell receptor beta chain came from a study of neurological immune-mediated disorders. In its sample, this clonotype was seen a few times. Using its own MiXCR run on the 5' RACE reads, TCRdb lists one record per CDR3 protein. The sample lists roughly 9,800 distinct CDR3 sequences, 22% occurring once. The receptor comes from a woman in her thirties or forties with multiple sclerosis. Source material: CD8+ T cells from blood.

The CDR3 spells CAISEAHGYQPQHF. DNA of the CDR3: TGTGCCATCAGTGAGGCCCATGGGTATCAGCCCCAGCATTTT. The J gene is TRBJ1-5, the V gene TRBV10-3; no clear D. Looked up from germline, CDR1 is ENHRY and CDR2 is SYGVKD. The CDR3 consists of 14 residues. Deletions cut 2 bases from V and 5 bases from J, with 10 bases between.